This TCR beta chain is drawn from a study of beta chain features in type 1 diabetes. Overall study: The examined sorted cells totaled under 120 million across samples. Overall study results and limits: Comparison showed that naive, central memory and Treg TCRB repertoires appeared more similar among patients than among healthy donors.

This clone was detected a few times. Its specificity is unknown. Donors contributed one heparinised blood draw apiece, averaging about 110 mL. Reverse transcription of all isolated RNA meant that expressed TCRB transcripts were sequenced. TCRdb's table, derived via immunoSEQ multiplex PCR, lists solely in-frame clones and lacks some. The table has 900,000 or so clones, roughly 15% seen once. This TCR was sampled from a woman between 18 and 30 years old in good health. What was sequenced was naive CD4+ T cells from blood.

CDR3 bases: TGTGCCAGCAGCTCAGGGGTTAACTATGGCTACACCTTC. As protein: CASSSGVNYGYTF. The chain is built from TRBV7-9 and TRBJ1-2; the D gene is possibly TRBD1 (6 bases). Germline V lookup: CDR1 SEHNR, CDR2 FQNEAQ (reference sequence). V gave up 4 bases and J gave up 1 base, with 7 bases separating them. The CDR3 is 13 amino acids.